Listed below are T cell receptor beta chains from one sample, sequenced in a study of T-cell reconstitution after alpha-beta-depleted transplantation in children. TCRdb processed the PCR reads anew with MiXCR; each CDR3 protein has one entry. This sample has about 310,000 distinct CDR3 sequences; roughly 25% occur once, and the top ten carry 10% to 11%. The sample in question was PBMCs, mostly from graft donor cells, obtained 180 days after TCRalphabeta/CD19-depleted stem cell transplant. The receptors here all came from a male patient aged 10 to 17 who had a stem cell transplant for acute lymphoblastic leukemia, so the T cells may come from the graft donor. Both conserved end residues are part of each CDR3. A D gene is named only where the DNA matches it firmly. Clone size appears in some rows only: once, few, many, or a class for an expanded clone.

J gene,clone size,D gene,V gene,CDR3 DNA,CDR3 protein
TRBJ2-1,NA,TRBD2,TRBV10-3,TGTGCCATCAGTGGACTAGCGGGAGGGCCCAATGAGCAGTTCTTC,CAISGLAGGPNEQFF
TRBJ1-2,NA,NA,TRBV7-9,TGTGCCAGCAGCTTAGCGCAACGCCTAGCTAACTATGGCTACACCTTC,CASSLAQRLANYGYTF
TRBJ2-7,NA,NA,TRBV5-1,TGCGCCAGCACCGCAAACCGGGACCAATCAGCCTACGAGCAGTACTTC,CASTANRDQSAYEQYF
TRBJ1-5,NA,NA,TRBV6-5,TGTGCCAGCAGAACGGGAGTTCAGCCCCAGCATTTT,CASRTGVQPQHF
TRBJ2-5,few,NA,TRBV4-1,TGCGCCAGCAGCCAAGAGGGGCAGGGGGGAGAGACCCAGTACTTC,CASSQEGQGGETQYF
TRBJ2-7,NA,NA,TRBV18,TGTGCCAGCTCACCACCGGACGGCAGGGCCGTGAACTACGAGCAGTACTTC,CASSPPDGRAVNYEQYF
TRBJ2-7,NA,NA,TRBV20-1,TGCAGTGCTAGAAGAAGCAGGTACTACGAGCAGTACTTC,CSARRSRYYEQYF
TRBJ1-1,NA,NA,TRBV5-1,TGCGCCAGCAGCCAAAAGAGGGTTGACACTGAAGCTTTCTTT,CASSQKRVDTEAFF
TRBJ2-7,NA,TRBD2,TRBV12-3/TRBV12-4,TGTGCCAGCAGTTTAACCCTGGGGCTAGCGGGAGTAGGCGAGCAGTACTTC,CASSLTLGLAGVGEQYF
TRBJ2-2,few,TRBD2,TRBV20-1,TGCAGTGCGAGAGTAGCGGGAAGGTTAACCGGGGAGCTGTTTTTT,CSARVAGRLTGELFF
TRBJ1-5,NA,NA,TRBV6-7,TGTGCCAGCAGTTACTTTGCGGATAACTACCAGCCCCAGCATTTT,CASSYFADNYQPQHF
TRBJ2-5,few,TRBD1,TRBV10-3,TGTGCCATCAGTAGGACAGGACCGGGGGAGACCCAGTACTTC,CAISRTGPGETQYF
TRBJ2-7,few,NA,TRBV4-1,TGCGCCAGCAGCCAAGGAGTTCTCGCGCTGCGGTACGAGCAGTACTTC,CASSQGVLALRYEQYF
TRBJ2-3,NA,NA,TRBV7-3,TGTGCCAGCAGCTTATCGGGGTTCGGCACAGATACGCAGTATTTT,CASSLSGFGTDTQYF
TRBJ1-4,NA,NA,TRBV5-1,TGCGCCAGCCCCCGAGGGGGGGGATCTGAGGAAAAACTGTTTTTT,CASPRGGGSEEKLFF
TRBJ2-7,NA,TRBD2,TRBV4-1,TGCGCCAGCAGCCAAATTTTGGCTAGCGGGAGCTACGAGCAGTACTTC,CASSQILASGSYEQYF
TRBJ2-7,few,NA,TRBV20-1,TGCAGTGCTAGAGTACCGGTCCTCTCCTACGAGCAGTACTTC,CSARVPVLSYEQYF
TRBJ2-7,NA,NA,TRBV3-1,TGTGCCAGCAGCCATCGAGGGTCATCCTACGAGCAGTACTTC,CASSHRGSSYEQYF
TRBJ2-1,NA,NA,TRBV3-1,TGTGCCAGCAGCCAGAAGGGGAGCTCCTACAATGAGCAGTTCTTC,CASSQKGSSYNEQFF
TRBJ2-1,once,NA,TRBV3-1,TGTGCCAGCAGCCAAGAATCAGGGTATCCTATGTTTAATGAGCAGTTCTTC,CASSQESGYPMFNEQFF
TRBJ2-1,NA,NA,TRBV6-1,TGTGCCAGCAGCCTCCAAATAGGGACTTCTATTCAGTTCTTC,CASSLQIGTSIQFF
TRBJ1-1,NA,TRBD1,TRBV6-1,TGTGCCAGCAGTAGGGACAGGAGGGTTGAAGCTTTCTTT,CASSRDRRVEAFF
TRBJ2-7,NA,NA,TRBV12-5,TGTGCTAGTGAGCACTGGAACTCCTACGAGCAGTACTTC,CASEHWNSYEQYF
TRBJ1-1,many,NA,TRBV20-1,TGCAGTGCTAGGATGGACATTGAAGCTTTCTTT,CSARMDIEAFF
TRBJ2-7,NA,NA,TRBV25-1,TGTGCCAGCAGTGATCCGAATTCCTACGAGCAGTACTTC,CASSDPNSYEQYF
TRBJ2-5,NA,NA,TRBV7-2,TGTGCCAGCAGCTTCGTCACGGAGGGGACCCAGTACTTC,CASSFVTEGTQYF
TRBJ2-1,few,TRBD2,TRBV11-1,TGTGCCAGCAGCTTTCATTTCCTAGCGGGGGCACCGTTAAAACACAATGAGCAGTTCTTC,CASSFHFLAGAPLKHNEQFF
TRBJ2-7,NA,NA,TRBV7-6,TGTGCCAGCAGCTTAGGTGCGGGACTGCTCTCCTACGAGCAGTACTTC,CASSLGAGLLSYEQYF
TRBJ2-1,NA,NA,TRBV15,TGTGCCACCAGCAGAGATCCCCGACTAAGCGGGTTCTACAATGAGCAGTTCTTC,CATSRDPRLSGFYNEQFF
TRBJ2-7,few,NA,TRBV4-1,TGCGCCAGCAGCCCGGGGCGGCGCCTCTCCTACGAGCAGTACTTC,CASSPGRRLSYEQYF
TRBJ2-1,few,TRBD2,TRBV9,TGTGCCAGCAGCATTACTAGCGGAGCTTACAATGAGCAGTTCTTC,CASSITSGAYNEQFF
TRBJ2-5,NA,NA,TRBV7-3,TGTGCCAGCAGCTTAAATGGGCGTGGAGATCAAGAGACCCAGTACTTC,CASSLNGRGDQETQYF
TRBJ1-2,NA,NA,TRBV15,TGTGCCACCAGCAGAGTTGGGACGGGGAACTATGGCTACACCTTC,CATSRVGTGNYGYTF
TRBJ2-3,NA,TRBD2,TRBV18,TGTGCCAGCTCACCACAGACTAGCCTTCCACAGGATACGCAGTATTTT,CASSPQTSLPQDTQYF
TRBJ1-1,few,NA,TRBV5-6,TGTGCCAGCAGCTTGAGGGGTTGGGACACTGAAGCTTTCTTT,CASSLRGWDTEAFF
TRBJ1-2,NA,TRBD1,TRBV7-6,TGTGCCAGCGCGGACGGGACAGGGGGTTTGGCTGAGGACTATGGCTACACCTTC,CASADGTGGLAEDYGYTF
TRBJ1-2,NA,NA,TRBV7-2,TGTGCCAGCGGACAGTTCTATGGCTACACCTTC,CASGQFYGYTF
TRBJ2-2,many,NA,TRBV7-7,TGTGCCAGCAGCTTTTCAGGGACGGTGAACACCGGGGAGCTGTTTTTT,CASSFSGTVNTGELFF
TRBJ2-5,few,TRBD2,TRBV10-1,TGCGCCAGCAGTCGACTAGCGGGAGGCCCAGAGACCCAGTACTTC,CASSRLAGGPETQYF
TRBJ2-5,many,NA,TRBV12-3/TRBV12-4,TGTGCCAGCAGTTTCGACTTACAAGAGACCCAGTACTTC,CASSFDLQETQYF
TRBJ1-3,NA,TRBD1,TRBV27,TGTGCCAGCAGTCTGCGGACAGGCTCGGCGAACACCATATATTTT,CASSLRTGSANTIYF
TRBJ2-7,NA,NA,TRBV3-1,TGTGCCAGCAGCCAAGTCCACGAGCAGTACTTC,CASSQVHEQYF
TRBJ2-7,few,NA,TRBV6-1,TGTGCCACCAACAAGGAACAGTTGGGGGCCTACGAGCAGTACTTC,CATNKEQLGAYEQYF
TRBJ1-5,few,NA,TRBV20-1,TGCAGTGCTAGAGTACACATTCAGGGTCATTATCAGCCCCAGCATTTT,CSARVHIQGHYQPQHF
TRBJ2-7,NA,TRBD2,TRBV11-2,TGTGCCAGCAGCTTAGAGTATCGGGGACTAACCGTCGACGAGCAGTACTTC,CASSLEYRGLTVDEQYF
TRBJ1-2,NA,NA,TRBV9,TGTGCCAGCAGCGTAGTTATCAAGCCCCGTGGCTACACCTTC,CASSVVIKPRGYTF
TRBJ2-3,many,TRBD2,TRBV12-3/TRBV12-4,TGTGCCAGCAGTTTCAACTCAGCGGGGGTCCACACAGATACGCAGTATTTT,CASSFNSAGVHTDTQYF
TRBJ2-7,NA,TRBD2,TRBV11-2,TGTGCCAGCAGCTTAGAGGCTAGCGGGAGTTTCGGCTACGAGCAGTACTTC,CASSLEASGSFGYEQYF
TRBJ2-2,NA,NA,TRBV29-1,TGCAGCGGGGACAAGGACACCGGGGAGCTGTTTTTT,CSGDKDTGELFF
TRBJ2-1,few,TRBD2,TRBV7-3,TGTGCCAGCAGCTTAACAAGGGCGGGAGGGCCCAGCAATGAGCAGTTCTTC,CASSLTRAGGPSNEQFF
TRBJ2-5,few,NA,TRBV5-1,TGCGCCAGCAGCGGTGGGGGCCACCGGGAGGAGACCCAGTACTTC,CASSGGGHREETQYF
TRBJ2-2,NA,TRBD1,TRBV5-5,TGTGCCAGCAGCCAACGACAGGGGCTAGCCACCGGGGAGCTGTTTTTT,CASSQRQGLATGELFF
TRBJ1-2,NA,NA,TRBV18,TGTGCCAGCTGGGACTATGGCTACACCTTC,CASWDYGYTF